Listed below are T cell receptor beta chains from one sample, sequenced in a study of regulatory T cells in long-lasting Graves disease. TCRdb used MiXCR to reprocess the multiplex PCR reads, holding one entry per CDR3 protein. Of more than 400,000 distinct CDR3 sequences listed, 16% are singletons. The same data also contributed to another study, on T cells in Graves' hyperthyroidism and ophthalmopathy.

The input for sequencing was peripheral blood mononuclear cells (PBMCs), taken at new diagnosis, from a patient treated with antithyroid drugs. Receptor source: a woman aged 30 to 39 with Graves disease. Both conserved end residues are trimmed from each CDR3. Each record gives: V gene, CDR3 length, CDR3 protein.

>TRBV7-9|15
ASSPRDPGTPRGEQF
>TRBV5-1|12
ASSLVGLADTIY
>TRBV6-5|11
ASSYRKRETQY
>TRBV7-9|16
ASSSGLAGGPHYNEQF
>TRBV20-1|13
SARDGVGSYQPQH
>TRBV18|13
ASSPLNRPNQPQH
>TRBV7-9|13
ASSLRSGGGYGYT
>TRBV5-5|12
ASRTDTYQETQY
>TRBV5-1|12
ASSPDPEGNEQF
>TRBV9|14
ASSITGGPSDETQY
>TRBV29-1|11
SVGPNYGNEQF
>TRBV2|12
ASSDITGAGEAF
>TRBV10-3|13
AIRKQGDVDYCYT
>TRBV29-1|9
SVERPEEQF
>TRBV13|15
ASSAGTSGMAYNEQF
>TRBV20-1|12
SAPSDSSYNEQF
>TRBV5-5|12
ASGGTGPTDTQY
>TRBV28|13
ASRTDKALNYGYT
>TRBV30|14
AWSVWASLDTGELF
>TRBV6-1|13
ASSATGGSNQPQH
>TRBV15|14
ATSRVPGQINSPLH
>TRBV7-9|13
ASSFSATSTDTQY
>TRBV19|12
ASTWRGTNTEAF
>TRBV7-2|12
ASSLGSSNSPLH
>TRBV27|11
ASSLTGVGELF
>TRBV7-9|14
ASSLDTRRNTGELF
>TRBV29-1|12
SVERQGASYEQY
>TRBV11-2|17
ASRRTGTSTSSGANVLT
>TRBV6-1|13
ASRGGDRVAYEQY
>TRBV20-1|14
SAGHRDRESNQPQH
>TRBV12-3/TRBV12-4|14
ASSFLRDRRVDEQF
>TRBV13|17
ASSLGLRGQDTFRGEQY
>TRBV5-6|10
ASKLTNYGYT
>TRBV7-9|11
ASSSILLDEQF
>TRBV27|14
ASSSRKAGGGDTQY
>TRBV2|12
ASNDPADQETQY
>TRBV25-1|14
ASSPPWTEGGGELF
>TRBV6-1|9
ASSGYYEQY
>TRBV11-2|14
ASSPDLLPLRWELF
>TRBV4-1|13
ASRLTPRGPETQY
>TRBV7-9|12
ASSFWASNSPLH
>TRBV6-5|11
ANSYVGRTEAF
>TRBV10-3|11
AISETQGDGYT
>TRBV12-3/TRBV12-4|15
ASSLILGTGINQPQH
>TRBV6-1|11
ASSPGVETEAF
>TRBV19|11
ASVLRGAGELF
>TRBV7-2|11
ASSRKFTDTQY
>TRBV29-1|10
SVRSTGVGYT
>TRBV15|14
ATSPSGGGRAETQY
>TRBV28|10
ASSLSKNIQY
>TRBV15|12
ATKLSGYSYEQY
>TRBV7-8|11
ASSLAGSGGYT
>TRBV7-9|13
ASSQPRQGDTEAF